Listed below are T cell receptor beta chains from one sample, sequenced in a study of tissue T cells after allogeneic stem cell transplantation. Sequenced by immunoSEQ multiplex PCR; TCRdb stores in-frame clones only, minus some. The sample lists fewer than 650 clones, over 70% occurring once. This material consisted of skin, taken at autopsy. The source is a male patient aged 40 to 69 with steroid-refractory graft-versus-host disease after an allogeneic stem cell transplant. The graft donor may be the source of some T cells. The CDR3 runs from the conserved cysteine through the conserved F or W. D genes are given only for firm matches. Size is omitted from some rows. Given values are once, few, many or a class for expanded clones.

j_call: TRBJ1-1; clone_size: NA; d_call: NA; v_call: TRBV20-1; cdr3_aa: CSASPPAGKDEAFF; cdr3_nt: TGCAGTGCTAGTCCCCCGGCAGGTAAAGATGAAGCTTTCTTT
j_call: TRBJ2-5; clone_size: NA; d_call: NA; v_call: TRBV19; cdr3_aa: CASSFSGAETQYF; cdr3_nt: TGTGCCAGTAGCTTTAGTGGAGCCGAGACCCAGTACTTC
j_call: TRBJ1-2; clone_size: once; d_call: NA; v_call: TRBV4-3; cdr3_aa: CASSQAFQGYGYTF; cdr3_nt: TGCGCCAGCAGCCAAGCTTTTCAGGGCTATGGCTACACCTTC
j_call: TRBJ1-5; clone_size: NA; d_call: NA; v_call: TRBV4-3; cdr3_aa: CASSQGHSNQPQHF; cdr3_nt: TGCGCCAGCAGCCAAGGACATAGCAATCAGCCCCAGCATTTT
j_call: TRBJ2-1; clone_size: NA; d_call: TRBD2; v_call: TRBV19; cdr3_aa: CASSRLAGARNEQFF; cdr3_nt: TGTGCCAGTAGTAGACTAGCGGGGGCGCGGAATGAGCAGTTCTTC
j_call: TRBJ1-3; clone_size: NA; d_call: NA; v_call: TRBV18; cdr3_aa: CASSFEGRRSGNTIYF; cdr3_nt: TGTGCCAGCTCATTCGAGGGGAGACGATCTGGAAACACCATATATTTT
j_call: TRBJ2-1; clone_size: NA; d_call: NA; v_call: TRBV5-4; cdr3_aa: CASSLSGTGEQFF; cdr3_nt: TGTGCCAGCAGCTTGTCCGGGACCGGTGAGCAGTTCTTC
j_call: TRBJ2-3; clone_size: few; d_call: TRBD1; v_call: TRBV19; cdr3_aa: CASSIQGASTDTQYF; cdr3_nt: TGTGCCAGTAGTATACAGGGGGCCTCCACAGATACGCAGTATTTT
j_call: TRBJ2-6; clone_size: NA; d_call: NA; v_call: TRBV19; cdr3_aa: CASSIDLRGAGANVLTF; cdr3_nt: TGTGCCAGTAGTATAGATCTTAGAGGGGCTGGGGCCAACGTCCTGACTTTC
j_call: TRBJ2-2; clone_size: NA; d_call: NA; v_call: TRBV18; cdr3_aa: CASSPRGPWSGELFF; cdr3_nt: TGTGCCAGCTCACCTAGGGGCCCCTGGTCAGGGGAGCTGTTTTTT
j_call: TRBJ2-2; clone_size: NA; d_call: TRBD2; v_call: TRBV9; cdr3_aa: CASSVMSGGDTGELFF; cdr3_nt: TGTGCCAGCAGCGTAATGAGCGGGGGAGACACCGGGGAGCTGTTTTTT
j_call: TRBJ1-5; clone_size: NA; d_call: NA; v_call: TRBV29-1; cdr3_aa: CSAGARDQPQHF; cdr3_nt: TGCAGCGCTGGGGCCAGGGATCAGCCCCAGCATTTT
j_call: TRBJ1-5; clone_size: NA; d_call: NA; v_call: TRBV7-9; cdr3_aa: CASSYGQSNQPQHF; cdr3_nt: TGTGCCAGCAGCTATGGACAGAGCAATCAGCCCCAGCATTTT
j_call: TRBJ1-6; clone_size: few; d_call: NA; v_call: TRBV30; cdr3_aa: CARNPAWDSPLHF; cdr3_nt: TGTGCCCGGAACCCCGCGTGGGATTCACCCCTCCACTTT
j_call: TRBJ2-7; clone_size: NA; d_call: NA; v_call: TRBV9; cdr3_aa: CASSVGLDISYEQYF; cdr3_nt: TGTGCCAGCAGCGTAGGCCTGGACATATCCTACGAGCAGTACTTC
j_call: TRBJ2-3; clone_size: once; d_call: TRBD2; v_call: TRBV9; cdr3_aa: CASSPRGSGGSTDTQYF; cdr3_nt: TGTGCCAGCAGCCCCCGGGGTAGCGGGGGGTCCACAGATACGCAGTATTTT
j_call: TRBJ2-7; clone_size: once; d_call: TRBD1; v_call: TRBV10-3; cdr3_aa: CAISESGQVYEQYF; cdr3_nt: TGTGCCATCAGTGAGTCCGGACAGGTCTACGAGCAGTACTTC
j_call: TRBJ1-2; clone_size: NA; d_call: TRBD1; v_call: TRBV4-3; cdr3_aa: CASSQDRGSYGYTF; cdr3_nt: TGCGCCAGCAGCCAGGACAGGGGTTCCTATGGCTACACCTTC
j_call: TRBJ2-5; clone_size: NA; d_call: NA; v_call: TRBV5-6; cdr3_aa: CASRREFQETQYF; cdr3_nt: TGTGCCAGCAGACGGGAGTTCCAAGAGACCCAGTACTTC
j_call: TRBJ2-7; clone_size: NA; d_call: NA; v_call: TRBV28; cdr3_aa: CASSFSLTGLSYEQYF; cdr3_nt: TGTGCCAGCAGTTTTTCCTTGACAGGCCTCTCCTACGAGCAGTACTTC
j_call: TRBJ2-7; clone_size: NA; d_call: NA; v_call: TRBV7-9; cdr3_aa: CASRDDGYEQYF; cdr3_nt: TGTGCCAGCAGGGACGACGGCTACGAGCAGTACTTC
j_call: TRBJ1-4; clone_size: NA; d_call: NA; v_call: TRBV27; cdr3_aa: CASKGQVATNEKLFF; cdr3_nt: TGTGCCAGCAAGGGTCAGGTCGCAACTAATGAAAAACTGTTTTTT
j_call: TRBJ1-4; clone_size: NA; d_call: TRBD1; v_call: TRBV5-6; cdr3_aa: CASSPRTGPNEKLFF; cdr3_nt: TGTGCCAGCAGCCCGAGGACAGGCCCTAATGAAAAACTGTTTTTT
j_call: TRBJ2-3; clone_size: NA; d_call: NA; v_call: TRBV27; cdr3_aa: CASSPLGTDTQYF; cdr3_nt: TGTGCCAGCAGCCCCTTAGGGACAGATACGCAGTATTTT
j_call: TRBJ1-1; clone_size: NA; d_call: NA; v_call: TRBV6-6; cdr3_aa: CASSYSKAEAFF; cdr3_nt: TGTGCCAGCAGTTACTCTAAAGCTGAAGCTTTCTTT
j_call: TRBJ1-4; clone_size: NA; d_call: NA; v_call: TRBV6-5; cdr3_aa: CASSRTREDGEKLFF; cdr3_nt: TGTGCCAGCAGTCGAACCAGGGAGGATGGTGAAAAACTGTTTTTT
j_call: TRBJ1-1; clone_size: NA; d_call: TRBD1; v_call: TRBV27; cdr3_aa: CASSPEPAGGNTEAFF; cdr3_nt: TGTGCCAGCAGTCCCGAACCGGCAGGGGGGAACACTGAAGCTTTCTTT
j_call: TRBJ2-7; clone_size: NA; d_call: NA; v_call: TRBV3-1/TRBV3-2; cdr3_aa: CASSPPSSYEQYF; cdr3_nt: TGTGCCAGCAGCCCCCCCAGCTCCTACGAGCAGTACTTC
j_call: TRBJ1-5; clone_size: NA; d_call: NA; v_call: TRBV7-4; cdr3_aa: CASSLVAGESNQPQHF; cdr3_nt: TGTGCCAGCAGCTTAGTTGCAGGGGAAAGCAATCAGCCCCAGCATTTT
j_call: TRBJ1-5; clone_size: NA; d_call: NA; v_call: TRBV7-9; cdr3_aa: CASSLVQGQPQHF; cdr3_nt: TGTGCCAGCAGCCTAGTACAGGGTCAGCCCCAGCATTTT
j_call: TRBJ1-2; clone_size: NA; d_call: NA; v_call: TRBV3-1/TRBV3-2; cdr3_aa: CASRSGTAGYTF; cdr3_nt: TGTGCCAGCAGGTCGGGAACAGCTGGCTACACCTTC
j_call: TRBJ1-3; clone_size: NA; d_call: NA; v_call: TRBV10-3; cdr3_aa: CAISEGGGSGNTIYF; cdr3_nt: TGTGCCATCAGTGAAGGGGGGGGATCTGGAAACACCATATATTTT
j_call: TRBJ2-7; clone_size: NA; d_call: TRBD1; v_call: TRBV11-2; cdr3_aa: CASSLTGGNYEQYF; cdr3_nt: TGTGCCAGCAGCCTGACAGGGGGGAATTACGAGCAGTACTTC
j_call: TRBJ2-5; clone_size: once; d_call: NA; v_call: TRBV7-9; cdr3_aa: CASSLGRSGQETQYF; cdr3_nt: TGTGCCAGCAGCTTAGGGAGAAGCGGACAAGAGACCCAGTACTTC
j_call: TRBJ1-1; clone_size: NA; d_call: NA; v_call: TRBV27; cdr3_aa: CASSFQARTEAFF; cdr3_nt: TGTGCCAGCAGTTTCCAGGCGCGGACTGAAGCTTTCTTT
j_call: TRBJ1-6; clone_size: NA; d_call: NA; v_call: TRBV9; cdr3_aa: CASSAVISNSPLHF; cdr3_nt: TGTGCCAGCAGCGCAGTAATTAGTAATTCACCCCTCCACTTT
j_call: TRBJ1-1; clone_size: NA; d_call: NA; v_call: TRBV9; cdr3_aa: CASSVGPNTEAFF; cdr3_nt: TGTGCCAGCAGCGTAGGTCCGAACACTGAAGCTTTCTTT
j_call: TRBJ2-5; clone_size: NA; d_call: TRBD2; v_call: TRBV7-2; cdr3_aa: CASSLLASGGWQETQYF; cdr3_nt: TGTGCCAGCAGCTTATTGGCTAGCGGGGGCTGGCAAGAGACCCAGTACTTC
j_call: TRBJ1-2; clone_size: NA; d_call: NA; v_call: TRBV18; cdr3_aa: CASSPQSVFYGYTF; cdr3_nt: TGTGCCAGCTCACCACAATCGGTTTTCTATGGCTACACCTTC
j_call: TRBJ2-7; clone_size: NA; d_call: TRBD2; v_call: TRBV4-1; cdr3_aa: CASSQPPGLAGGSTIGEQYF; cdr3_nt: TGCGCCAGCAGCCAACCACCCGGACTAGCGGGGGGGAGCACGATTGGCGAGCAGTACTTC
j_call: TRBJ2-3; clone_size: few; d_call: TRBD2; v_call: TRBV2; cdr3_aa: CATQSGLTSTDTQYF; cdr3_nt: TGTGCCACACAATCGGGACTAACAAGCACAGATACGCAGTATTTT
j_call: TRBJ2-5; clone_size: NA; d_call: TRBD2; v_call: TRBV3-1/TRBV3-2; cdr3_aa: CASSQGGGGAEETQYF; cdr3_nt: TGTGCCAGCAGCCAAGGGGGCGGGGGGGCCGAAGAGACCCAGTACTTC
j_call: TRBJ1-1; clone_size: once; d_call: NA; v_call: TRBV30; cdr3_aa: CAWSVGGQETEAFF; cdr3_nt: TGTGCCTGGAGTGTAGGTGGACAAGAGACTGAAGCTTTCTTT
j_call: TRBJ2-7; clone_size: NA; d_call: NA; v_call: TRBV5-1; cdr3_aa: CASSLAQETYEQYF; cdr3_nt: TGCGCCAGCAGCTTGGCGCAGGAGACGTACGAGCAGTACTTC
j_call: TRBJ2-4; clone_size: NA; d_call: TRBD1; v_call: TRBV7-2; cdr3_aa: CASSLPLPGQGFNIQYF; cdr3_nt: TGTGCCAGCAGCCTACCCCTGCCGGGACAGGGTTTCAACATTCAGTACTTC
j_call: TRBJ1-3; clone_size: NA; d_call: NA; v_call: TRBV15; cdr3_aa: CATSREVRGSGNTIYF; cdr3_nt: TGTGCCACCAGCAGAGAGGTCAGGGGCTCTGGAAACACCATATATTTT
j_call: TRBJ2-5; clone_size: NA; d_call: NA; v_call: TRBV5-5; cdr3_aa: CASSGNKGEVTQYF; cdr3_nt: TGTGCCAGCAGCGGAAATAAGGGCGAGGTGACCCAGTACTTC
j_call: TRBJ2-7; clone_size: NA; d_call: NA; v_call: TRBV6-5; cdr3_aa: CASRVKDREVLEQYF; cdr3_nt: TGTGCCAGCAGAGTAAAAGACAGGGAGGTATTAGAGCAGTACTTC
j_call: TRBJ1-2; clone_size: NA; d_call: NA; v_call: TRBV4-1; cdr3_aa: CASSQEENRLDRRYTF; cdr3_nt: TGCGCCAGCAGCCAAGAAGAGAACAGGTTAGACAGGCGGTACACCTTC
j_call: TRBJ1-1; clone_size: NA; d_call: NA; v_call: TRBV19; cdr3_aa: CASSVDNPYTEAFF; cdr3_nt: TGTGCCAGTAGCGTGGACAATCCTTACACTGAAGCTTTCTTT
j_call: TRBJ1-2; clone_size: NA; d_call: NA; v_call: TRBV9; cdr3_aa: CASSVGDSHYGYTF; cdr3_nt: TGTGCCAGCAGCGTAGGAGACAGTCACTATGGCTACACCTTC
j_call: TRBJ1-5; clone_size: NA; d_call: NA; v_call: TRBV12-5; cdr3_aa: CASGLTTGLSGQPQHF; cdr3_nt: TGTGCTAGTGGTTTGACGACAGGCCTATCGGGACAGCCCCAGCATTTT
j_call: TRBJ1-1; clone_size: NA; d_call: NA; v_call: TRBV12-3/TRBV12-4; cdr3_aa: CASSDRTTEAFF; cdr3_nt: TGTGCCAGCAGCGACCGGACGACTGAAGCTTTCTTT
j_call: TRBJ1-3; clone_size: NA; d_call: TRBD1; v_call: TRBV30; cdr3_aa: CAWRDPYRQGIDTIYF; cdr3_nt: TGTGCCTGGAGGGACCCCTATCGACAGGGGATAGACACCATATATTTT
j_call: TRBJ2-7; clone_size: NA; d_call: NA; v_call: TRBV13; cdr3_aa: CASSLQFGPGGTYEQYF; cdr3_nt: NA